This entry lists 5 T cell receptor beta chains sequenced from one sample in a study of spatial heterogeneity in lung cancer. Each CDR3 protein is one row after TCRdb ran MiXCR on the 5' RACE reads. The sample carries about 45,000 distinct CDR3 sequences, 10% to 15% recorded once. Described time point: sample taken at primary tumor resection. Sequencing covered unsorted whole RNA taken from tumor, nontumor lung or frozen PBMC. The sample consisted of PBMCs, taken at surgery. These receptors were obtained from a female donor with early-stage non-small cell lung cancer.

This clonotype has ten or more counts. CDR3 DNA sequence: TGTGCCAGCAGCCGACGGTTGGACAGGGGGAAGACTGAAGCTTTCTTT. This translates into CASSRRLDRGKTEAFF. V and J are TRBV6-5 and TRBJ1-1, with TRBD1 matching 10 bases. The CDR3 has 16 amino acids. With 6 bases clipped from V and 5 bases from J, the junction kept 12 bases outside the gene matches. From germline, CDR1 is MNHEY and CDR2 SVGAGI.

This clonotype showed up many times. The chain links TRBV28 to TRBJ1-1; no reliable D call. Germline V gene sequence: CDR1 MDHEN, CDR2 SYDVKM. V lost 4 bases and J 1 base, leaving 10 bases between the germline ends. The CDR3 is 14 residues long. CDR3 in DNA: TGTGCCAGCAGTTCTCCGCCGCCGAACACTGAAGCTTTCTTT. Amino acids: CASSSPPPNTEAFF.

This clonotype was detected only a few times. The CDR3 region has the DNA TGTGCCAGCAGCCTTCGGACAGTCTCCTACGAGCAGTACTTC. Its translation: CASSLRTVSYEQYF. The chain is built from TRBV7-2 and TRBJ2-7; D perhaps matches TRBD1 (6 bases). Germline V gene sequence: CDR1 SGHTA, CDR2 FQGNSA. The CDR3 totals 14 residues. The V end lost 5 bases, the J end lost 0 bases, and 11 bases lay between the germline ends.

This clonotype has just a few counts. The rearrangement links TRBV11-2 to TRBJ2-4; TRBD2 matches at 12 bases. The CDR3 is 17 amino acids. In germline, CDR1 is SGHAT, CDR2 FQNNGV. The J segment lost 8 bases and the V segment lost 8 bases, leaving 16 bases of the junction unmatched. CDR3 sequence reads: CASGGSASGGASDIQYF. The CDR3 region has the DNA TGTGCCAGCGGAGGGTCCGCTAGCGGGGGGGCCTCGGACATTCAGTACTTC.

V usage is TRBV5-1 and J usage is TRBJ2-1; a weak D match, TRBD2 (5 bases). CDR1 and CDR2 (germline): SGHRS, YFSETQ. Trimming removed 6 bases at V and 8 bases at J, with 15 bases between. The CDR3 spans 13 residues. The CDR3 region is CASTLGSRHEQFF. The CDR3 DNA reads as TGCGCCAGCACCCTAGGGAGCAGGCATGAGCAGTTCTTC.